These 10 T cell receptor beta chains were sequenced from one sample in a study of blood T cell repertoires in COVID-19. Clones were sequenced by immunoSEQ multiplex PCR, and TCRdb holds only the in-frame ones, with some missing. Seen here are 140,000 to 150,000 clones, approximately 80% observed once, and the top ten hold approximately 3.6%. Input material: peripheral blood. These receptors originate from a man aged 65-85 years who had recovered from COVID-19.

The chain couples TRBV29-1 to TRBJ2-5; 11 bases align to TRBD1. Per germline, CDR1 SQVTM and CDR2 ANQGSEA. CDR3 length equals 15 residues. Germline trimming cut 8 bases from V and 5 bases from J; bases unmatched to any gene: 13. CDR3 sequence reads: CSLCFWDRGYETQYF. In nucleotides, the CDR3 is TGCAGCTTATGTTTCTGGGACAGGGGGTACGAGACCCAGTACTTC.

This chain joins TRBV16 and TRBJ1-1; TRBD1 might be the D (6 bases). This CDR3 spans 13 amino acids. Trimming took off 4 bases at V and 4 bases at J, with 10 bases between the two ends. Germline values: CDR1 KGHSY, CDR2 FQNENV. Here the CDR3 reads CASSPGQVTEAFF. DNA for the CDR3: TGTGCCAGCAGCCCGGGACAAGTCACTGAAGCTTTCTTT.

This chain connects TRBV6-6 to TRBJ1-1, with a tentative D call TRBD1 (5 bases). V was trimmed by 7 bases and J by 11 bases, leaving 14 bases between them. Germline CDR1 and CDR2: MNHNY and SVGAGI (reference sequence). This CDR3 has 11 residues. CDR3: CASNTENRAFF. CDR3 coding DNA: TGTGCCAGCAACACAGAGAACAGGGCTTTCTTT.

This clone was counted only a few times. J is TRBJ2-3 and V is TRBV7-2; D is unresolved. V lost 3 bases, J lost 5 bases, and 9 bases lay in between. CDR1 and CDR2 (germline): SGHTA, FQGNSA. This CDR3 spans 13 amino acids. CDR3 protein: CASSFIYGDTQYF. Written as DNA, the CDR3 is TGTGCCAGCAGCTTCATCTATGGAGATACGCAGTATTTT.

The chain is built from TRBV5-1 and TRBJ2-7, with D hard to call. The V and J ends lost 0 bases and 4 bases respectively, with 8 bases between them. This CDR3 is 13 amino acids long. Germline assignment: CDR1 SGHRS and CDR2 YFSETQ. CDR3 region: CASSLGAPYEQYF. The CDR3 DNA reads TGCGCCAGCAGCTTGGGGGCCCCTTACGAGCAGTACTTC.

The sample holds one count of this clone. The V call is TRBV7-9, the J call TRBJ2-7, with D unclear. Per germline, CDR1 SEHNR and CDR2 FQNEAQ (reference sequence). Trimming cost V 2 bases and J 7 bases, with 9 bases left between them. CDR3 size: 12 residues. CDR3 in amino acids: CASSLTGLEQYF. Here the CDR3 DNA reads TGTGCCAGCAGCTTAACGGGTCTGGAGCAGTACTTC. The whole variable domain, filled in from reference TRBV7-9 and TRBJ2-7, reads DTGVSQNPRHKITKRGQNVTFRCDPISEHNRLYWYRQTLGQGPEFLTYFQNEAQLEKSRLLSDRFSAERPKGSFSTLEIQRTEQGDSAMYLCASSLTGLEQYFGPGTRLTVT.

Only a few counts were recorded for this clone. This chain links TRBV30 with TRBJ1-2; possible D gene TRBD1, 6 bases. V lost 4 bases and J 6 bases, leaving 15 bases between the germline ends. The CDR3 has 13 residues. Germline lookup yields CDR1 GTSNPN and CDR2 SVGIG (reference sequence). The CDR3 DNA reads TGTGCCTGGAATCCTCGACGGGACAATGGCTACACCTTC. It yields the protein CAWNPRRDNGYTF.

The V and J genes are TRBV5-1 and TRBJ2-3; D is ambiguous. The CDR3 consists of 12 residues. V shed 4 bases and J shed 4 bases, with 7 bases lying between them. Germline loops: CDR1 SGHRS, CDR2 YFSETQ. CDR3 loop: CASSRMSDTQYF. The CDR3 nucleotides read TGCGCCAGCAGCCGTATGTCAGATACGCAGTATTTT. Combining the CDR3 with reference TRBV5-1 and TRBJ2-3 gives the whole variable domain KAGVTQTPRYLIKTRGQQVTLSCSPISGHRSVSWYQQTPGQGLQFLFEYFSETQRNKGNFPGRFSGRQFSNSRSEMNVSTLELGDSALYLCASSRMSDTQYFGPGTRLTVL.

The V and J genes are TRBV27 and TRBJ2-2, with 9 bases lining up with TRBD2. The CDR3 covers 14 residues. CDR1 is MNHEY, CDR2 SMNVEV, per germline (reference sequence). Trimming at V came to 4 bases and at J to 8 bases, leaving 5 bases not matched to a gene. In DNA, the CDR3 is TGTGCCAGCAGTTCCCTAGCGGGGAGAGGGGAGCTGTTTTTT. This translates into CASSSLAGRGELFF.

This clone was recorded once. V usage is TRBV5-1 and J usage is TRBJ1-5; maybe TRBD1 (5 bases). Germline CDR1 SGHRS, CDR2 YFSETQ. Trimming removed 0 bases at V and 5 bases at J, with 15 bases between. The CDR3 extends over 16 amino acids. CDR3 loop: CASSLDVQGGDQPQHF. In nucleotides, the CDR3 is TGCGCCAGCAGCTTGGATGTGCAGGGAGGGGATCAGCCCCAGCATTTT.